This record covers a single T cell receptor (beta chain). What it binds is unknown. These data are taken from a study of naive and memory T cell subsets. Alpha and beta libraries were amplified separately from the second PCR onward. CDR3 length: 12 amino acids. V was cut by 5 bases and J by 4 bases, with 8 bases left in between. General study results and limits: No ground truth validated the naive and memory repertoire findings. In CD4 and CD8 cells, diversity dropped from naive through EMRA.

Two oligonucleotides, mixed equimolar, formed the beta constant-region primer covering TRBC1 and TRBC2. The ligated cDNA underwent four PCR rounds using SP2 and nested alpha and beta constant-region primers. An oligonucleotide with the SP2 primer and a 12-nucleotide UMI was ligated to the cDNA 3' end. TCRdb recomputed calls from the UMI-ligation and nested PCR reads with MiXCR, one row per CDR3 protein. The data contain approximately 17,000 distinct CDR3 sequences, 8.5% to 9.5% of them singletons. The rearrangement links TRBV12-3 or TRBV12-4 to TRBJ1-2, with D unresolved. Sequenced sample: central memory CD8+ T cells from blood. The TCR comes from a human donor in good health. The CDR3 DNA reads TGTGCCAGCAGTCCCACCCCCTATGGCTACACCTTC. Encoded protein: CASSPTPYGYTF.